This T cell receptor (beta chain) was sequenced during a study of beta chain features in type 1 diabetes. Study results and limitations: Since sequencing was performed on cDNA, cells with high TCR expression could be over-represented. Comparison showed that naive, central memory and Treg TCRB repertoires appeared more similar among patients than among healthy donors. Small HLA sub-analyses could not settle whether HLA shapes TCRB rearrangement. The study found moderately but significantly shorter TCRB CDR3s in all four CD4+ subsets of Type 1 diabetes patients.

As every portion of the isolated RNA was reverse transcribed, the sequencing read expressed TCRB transcripts. Around 4 million reads per sample were averaged for naive, central memory and regulatory samples. Measured with immunoSEQ multiplex PCR; TCRdb has only the in-frame clones, and not every one. The sample holds approximately 600,000 clones, 9.5% to 15% seen once. V was shortened by 2 bases and J by 5 bases, with 12 bases between the two germline ends. This CDR3 has 14 amino acids. CDR1 is SEHNR and CDR2 is FQNEAQ in the germline V gene (reference sequence). Concerning this clone: The antigen remains unidentified.

The sample comprised naive CD4+ T cells from blood. The chain carries TRBV7-9 and TRBJ2-5; unclear D gene. This TCR was sampled from a young man with type 1 diabetes. CDR3 sequence reads: CASSLFGVSETQYF. CDR3 coding DNA: TGTGCCAGCAGCTTATTTGGGGTCTCTGAGACCCAGTACTTC.